This TCR beta chain emerged from a study of cytomegalovirus exposure and HLA in healthy donors. The method was immunoSEQ multiplex PCR; TCRdb's version includes in-frame clones alone and lacks a portion of them. The repertoire has approximately 300,000 clones, 86% of them found once; the top ten carry approximately 0.84%. To note about this clone: What it binds is unknown.

V dropped 1 base and J dropped 5 bases, with 6 bases sitting between them. Germline V gene sequence: CDR1 SQVTM, CDR2 ANQGSEA. The CDR3 has 12 amino acids. General observations from the study: The finding came from a later analysis; first-cohort TCR clusters tended to co-occur in the 130 or so validation repertoires. A few CMV-associated chains were confirmed in vitro to be specific for CMV antigens. The classifier reportedly diagnosed cytomegalovirus status with high sensitivity and specificity.

Sample: PBMCs. The clonotype originates from a woman younger than 30 in good health and CMV-seronegative. The chain joins TRBV29-1 to TRBJ2-1; D unclear. CDR3 sequence reads: CSVEVGDNEQFF. CDR3 DNA: TGCAGCGTTGAAGTGGGCGACAATGAGCAGTTCTTC.